Presented here are 29 T cell receptor beta chains from one specimen sequenced in a study of cytomegalovirus exposure and HLA in healthy donors. Primers for the PCR totalled 60 Vbeta and 13 Jbeta. The table came from immunoSEQ multiplex PCR; TCRdb's copy has only in-frame clones and leaves some out. The sample includes over 150,000 clones, 60% to 80% seen only once; the top ten take around 2%. Material: PBMCs. All receptors derive from a middle-aged man in good health and CMV-seropositive.

The chain carries TRBV7-2 and TRBJ2-3; D gene unclear. CDR3 length equals 13 residues. CDR1 and CDR2 (germline): SGHTA, FQGNSA. V lost 2 bases and J 3 bases, leaving 6 bases between the germline ends. CDR3 protein: CASSLRRTDTQYF. CDR3 DNA sequence: TGTGCCAGCAGCTTACGTCGGACAGATACGCAGTATTTT.

This clone was recorded once. V usage is TRBV9 and J usage is TRBJ2-3; TRBD2 aligns across 9 bases. J lost 5 bases, V lost 0 bases, and 7 bases had no gene match. The CDR3 runs 16 residues. Germline CDR1 is SGDLS and CDR2 is YYNGEE. CDR3 residues: CASSVDAGGRGDTQYF. CDR3 DNA sequence: TGTGCCAGCAGCGTAGATGCGGGGGGGCGGGGAGATACGCAGTATTTT.

The V gene is TRBV29-1, the J gene TRBJ2-5, with 9 bases that match TRBD1. The CDR3 extends over 14 amino acids. The junction had 12 bases not matched to a gene; V was cut back by 8 bases and J by 5 bases. Germline loops: CDR1 SQVTM, CDR2 ANQGSEA. The CDR3 loop is CSFLGTGPLETQYF. For the CDR3, the DNA is TGCAGCTTTCTCGGGACAGGGCCCCTGGAGACCCAGTACTTC.

This chain links TRBV10-3 with TRBJ1-1, with TRBD1 matching over 10 bases. CDR1 and CDR2 (germline): ENHRY, SYGVKD. The V and J ends lost 11 bases and 6 bases, in that order; junction bases with no gene match: 6. CDR3 length: 12 residues. The CDR3 spells CAARTGGSEAFF. CDR3 bases: TGTGCCGCCCGGACAGGGGGGTCTGAAGCTTTCTTT.

This clone was found a few times. The chain links TRBV6-5 to TRBJ2-7; 8 bases match TRBD1. J was trimmed by 1 base and V by 10 bases; bases with no gene match: 6. The CDR3 is made up of 13 amino acids. Germline V gene lookup returns CDR1 MNHEY and CDR2 SVGAGI. CDR3: CATSDRVSYEQYF. CDR3 nucleotide sequence: TGTGCCACTTCGGACAGGGTTTCCTACGAGCAGTACTTC.

CDR3 sequence: CASSQTGGDNEKLFF. In nucleotides, the CDR3 is TGCGCCAGCAGCCAAACAGGGGGGGATAATGAAAAACTGTTTTTT. This sequence joins TRBV4-3 and TRBJ1-4, with 8 bases identical to TRBD1. The germline CDR1 and CDR2 sequences are LGHNA and YSLEER. V lost 2 bases to trimming and J lost 4 bases; unmatched junction nucleotides: 3. The CDR3 loop spans 15 amino acids.

The V gene is TRBV29-1, the J gene TRBJ2-7, with TRBD2 matching 7 bases. The V segment lost 4 bases and the J segment 2 bases; nucleotides outside the gene matches: 5. Germline V gene sequence: CDR1 SQVTM, CDR2 ANQGSEA. CDR3 size: 13 residues. The CDR3 DNA reads TGCAGCGTTGTGACCGGGACTACCTACGAGCAGTACTTC. Its translation: CSVVTGTTYEQYF.

This chain connects TRBV4-3 to TRBJ2-7, with TRBD2 matching over 11 bases. This CDR3 has 15 amino acids. Losses at the gene ends were 2 bases for V and 3 bases for J; bases not matched to a gene: 3. Germline CDR1 LGHNA, CDR2 YSLEER. CDR3 sequence: CASSQRLAGGYEQYF. The DNA for the CDR3 is TGCGCCAGCAGCCAACGTCTAGCGGGGGGCTACGAGCAGTACTTC.

The V call is TRBV4-3, the J call TRBJ1-3; D gene uncertain. This CDR3 spans 15 amino acids. Germline-derived CDR1 and CDR2 are LGHNA and YSLEER. V dropped 1 base and J dropped 4 bases, with 11 bases sitting between them. The CDR3 sequence: CASSQGRGRGNTIYF. In DNA form, the CDR3 reads TGCGCCAGCAGCCAAGGTCGGGGAAGGGGAAACACCATATATTTT.

This clone appeared a single time. The chain links TRBV7-6 to TRBJ2-5; unclear D gene. Trimming stripped 1 base from V and 7 bases from J, with 10 bases between. The CDR3 sequence is 13 residues long. In germline, CDR1 is SGHVS, CDR2 FNYEAQ. CDR3 coding DNA: TGTGCCAGCAGCTTAGGGGCTTTGGGGACCCAGTACTTC. Its protein is CASSLGALGTQYF.

This clone was seen more than once but under ten times. This chain uses TRBV7-6 with TRBJ2-7; 9 bases are shared with TRBD1. The germline gives CDR1 SGHVS, CDR2 FNYEAQ. This CDR3 has 14 amino acids. The J segment lost 5 bases and the V segment lost 5 bases, leaving 7 bases of the junction unmatched. The CDR3 coding sequence is TGTGCCAGCAGCCCCCGGGACAGGGCCAACGAGCAGTACTTC. As protein: CASSPRDRANEQYF. The full variable domain, in which reference TRBV7-6 and TRBJ2-7 provide the parts outside the CDR3, is GAGVSQSPRYKVTKRGQDVALRCDPISGHVSLYWYRQALGQGPEFLTYFNYEAQQDKSGLPNDRFSAERPEGSISTLTIQRTEQRDSAMYRCASSPRDRANEQYFGPGTRLTVT.

V usage is TRBV16 and J usage is TRBJ2-5; a possible D gene is TRBD1 (6 bases). Germline CDR1 is KGHSY and CDR2 is FQNENV. This CDR3 is 14 amino acids long. With 1 base removed from V and 3 bases from J, the gap between germline ends came to 9 bases. CDR3 region: CASSQYTGKETQYF. CDR3 DNA: TGTGCCAGCAGCCAATATACAGGGAAAGAGACCCAGTACTTC.

This clone was detected a few times. V is TRBV9 and J is TRBJ2-1; the match to TRBD2 covers 7 bases. CDR1 and CDR2 from the germline V gene are SGDLS and YYNGEE. CDR3 length equals 14 residues. V gave up 2 bases and J gave up 6 bases; unmatched junction bases: 5. Here the CDR3 reads CASSVVGLSNEQFF. The CDR3 DNA sequence: TGTGCCAGCAGCGTTGTGGGACTAAGCAATGAGCAGTTCTTC.

This rearrangement joins TRBV5-1 to TRBJ2-4; 8 nucleotides match TRBD2. Germline V gene lookup returns CDR1 SGHRS and CDR2 YFSETQ. CDR3 size: 15 residues. Unmatched junction bases numbered 0, after V lost 0 bases and J lost 1 base. CDR3 nucleotide sequence: TGCGCCAGCAGCTTGGTAGCGGGGGCCAAAAACATTCAGTACTTC. This codes for CASSLVAGAKNIQYF.

This sequence joins TRBV7-8 and TRBJ2-4; 7 nucleotides line up with TRBD2. With V trimmed by 5 bases and J by 0 bases, 7 bases remained unmatched. Germline values: CDR1 SGHVS, CDR2 FQNEAQ. The CDR3 totals 16 residues. Here the CDR3 reads CASSPYGGGAKNIQYF. CDR3 coding DNA: TGTGCCAGCAGCCCCTATGGCGGGGGAGCCAAAAACATTCAGTACTTC.

The V gene is TRBV18, the J gene TRBJ1-5; D unclear. Germline V lookup: CDR1 KGHSH, CDR2 LQKENI. The CDR3 has 15 residues. The V end was cut by 2 bases, the J end by 0 bases, with 8 bases between. The CDR3: CASSPGRPSNQPQHF. CDR3 sequence (DNA): TGTGCCAGCTCACCAGGCAGGCCTAGCAATCAGCCCCAGCATTTT.

The CDR3 region is CASSLSSGQGYNEQFF. In DNA form, the CDR3 reads TGTGCCAGCAGCCTCTCCTCCGGACAGGGCTACAATGAGCAGTTCTTC. The V and J genes are TRBV4-2 and TRBJ2-1; 8 nucleotides align to TRBD1. From germline, CDR1 is LGHNA and CDR2 YNFKEQ. V was clipped by 4 bases and J by 3 bases; unmatched bases: 8. CDR3 length: 16 amino acids.

The chain uses TRBV7-3 and TRBJ2-1; 11 bases are shared with TRBD2. Germline CDR1 SGHTA, CDR2 FQGTGA. CDR3 size: 16 residues. The V and J ends lost 1 base and 7 bases, in that order; junction bases with no gene match: 6. CDR3 in amino acids: CASSLIRLAGGNEQFF. CDR3 sequence (DNA): TGTGCCAGCAGCTTAATCAGGCTAGCGGGGGGTAATGAGCAGTTCTTC.

The chain uses TRBV29-1 and TRBJ1-2; TRBD1 agrees at 7 bases. This CDR3 is 13 amino acids long. The germline gives CDR1 SQVTM, CDR2 ANQGSEA. J lost 7 bases, V lost 2 bases, and 7 bases had no gene match. CDR3 bases: TGCAGCGTTGAAAGACAGGGAATAGGTGGCTACACCTTC. As protein: CSVERQGIGGYTF. Using reference TRBV29-1 and TRBJ1-2 for the parts outside the CDR3, the full variable domain is SAVISQKPSRDICQRGTSLTIQCQVDSQVTMMFWYRQQPGQSLTLIATANQGSEATYESGFVIDKFPISRPNLTFSTLTVSNMSPEDSSIYLCSVERQGIGGYTFGSGTRLTVV.

The chain uses TRBV9 and TRBJ2-7, with 7 bases fitting TRBD2. Unmatched junction bases numbered 6, after V lost 7 bases and J lost 5 bases. The CDR3 spans 12 residues. From germline, CDR1 is SGDLS and CDR2 YYNGEE. CDR3 loop: CASGRGSNEQYF. The CDR3 region has the DNA TGTGCCAGCGGGCGGGGGTCGAACGAGCAGTACTTC.

V usage is TRBV27 and J usage is TRBJ1-1, with TRBD1 as a possible D gene (6 bases). In germline, CDR1 is MNHEY, CDR2 SMNVEV (reference sequence). The CDR3 has 14 amino acids. V was trimmed by 10 bases and J by 1 base, leaving 16 bases between them. The CDR3 reads CATRVGARNTEAFF. DNA for the CDR3: TGTGCCACCAGGGTGGGGGCAAGGAACACTGAAGCTTTCTTT.

The chain has TRBV6-4 and TRBJ1-1, with D possibly matching TRBD1 (6 bases). The CDR3 extends over 18 amino acids. V was shortened by 3 bases and J by 1 base, with 21 bases between the two germline ends. Germline loops: CDR1 MRHNA, CDR2 SNTAGT. The chain's CDR3 is CASSETKPPGAGNTEAFF. The CDR3 bases are TGTGCCAGCAGTGAGACAAAACCGCCAGGGGCTGGGAACACTGAAGCTTTCTTT.

The chain carries TRBV5-1 and TRBJ2-7, with D perhaps TRBD1 (5 bases). CDR1 and CDR2 (germline): SGHRS, YFSETQ. Between the trimmed V and J ends, which lost 0 bases and 6 bases, there was a span of 13 bases. The CDR3 is 14 amino acids. CDR3 DNA: TGCGCCAGCAGCTTGGAATTTGCAGGGTCCGAGCAGTACTTC. Amino acids: CASSLEFAGSEQYF.

CDR3 region: CASSFSGPYEQYF. The CDR3 DNA follows: TGTGCCAGCAGCTTCTCTGGGCCCTACGAGCAGTACTTC. This chain connects TRBV7-8 to TRBJ2-7; D unresolved. The length of the CDR3 is 13 residues. V dropped 3 bases and J dropped 2 bases, with 8 bases sitting between them. Germline lookup yields CDR1 SGHVS and CDR2 FQNEAQ.

This clone was recorded once. DNA of the CDR3: TGTGCCTGGAGCTCTCTGGGCCAGGCCAACCTCTATGGCTACACCTTC. Amino acid sequence: CAWSSLGQANLYGYTF. The J gene is TRBJ1-2, the V gene TRBV30, with D uncertain. The CDR3 sequence is 16 residues long. V dropped 3 bases and J dropped 4 bases, with 21 bases sitting between them. The germline gives CDR1 GTSNPN, CDR2 SVGIG (reference sequence).

The chain has TRBV9 and TRBJ1-5, with D tentatively TRBD1 (6 bases). Germline V gene sequence: CDR1 SGDLS, CDR2 YYNGEE. V lost 5 bases and J lost 7, with 19 bases in between. There are 15 residues in the CDR3. CDR3 amino acids: CASSALGGAGQPQHF. The CDR3, as DNA: TGTGCCAGCAGTGCCCTAGGGGGGGCAGGACAGCCCCAGCATTTT. The complete variable domain, with remaining parts taken from reference TRBV9 and TRBJ1-5, reads DSGVTQTPKHLITATGQRVTLRCSPRSGDLSVYWYQQSLDQGLQFLIQYYNGEERAKGNILERFSAQQFPDLHSELNLSSLELGDSALYFCASSALGGAGQPQHFGDGTRLSIL.

This clone was seen a handful of times. The rearrangement uses TRBV7-9 and TRBJ1-2; perhaps TRBD1 as D (6 bases). The CDR3 contains 13 residues. V was clipped by 5 bases and J by 4 bases, with 11 bases between them. Looked up from germline, CDR1 is SEHNR and CDR2 is FQNEAQ (reference sequence). CDR3 in DNA: TGTGCCAGCAGCCGTACAGGGAGCTATGGCTACACCTTC. It codes for CASSRTGSYGYTF.

This sequence joins TRBV15 and TRBJ2-3; weak D call: TRBD1 (5 bases). The germline V and J ends were trimmed by 0 bases and 2 bases, with 15 bases remaining between them. Germline V gives CDR1 LNHNV, CDR2 YYDKDF (reference sequence). This CDR3 is 17 amino acids long. Written as DNA, the CDR3 is TGTGCCACCAGCAGAGAGTTGGGGCAGGAAAACACAGATACGCAGTATTTT. Translated: CATSRELGQENTDTQYF.

The rearrangement uses TRBV18 and TRBJ1-1, with TRBD1 matching 7 bases. The CDR3 covers 13 residues. Trimming took 3 bases from V and 11 from J; bases not matched to a gene: 9. The germline V gene has CDR1 KGHSH and CDR2 LQKENI. In nucleotides, the CDR3 is TGTGCCAGCTCACCTCAGGGGGAGGTCGAGGCTTTCTTT. Protein: CASSPQGEVEAFF.